Listed here is a single T cell receptor (beta chain). Its target is unknown. This specimen belongs to a study of blood T cells in healthy people across ages. The second PCR ran 7 to 11 cycles with a sample-barcoded 5' primer and J-beta primers. TCRdb re-derived calls from the 5' RACE reads in MiXCR, one entry per CDR3 protein. Of more than 800,000 distinct CDR3 sequences in the sample, 29% were seen once. The donors, aged roughly 6 to 90, were healthy Caucasians from Russia. Peripheral blood from each donor was collected in a volume of about 10 milliliters. With V trimmed by 3 bases and J by 2 bases, 10 bases remained unmatched. CDR1 LNHNV and CDR2 YYDKDF come from the germline V gene (reference sequence). The CDR3 has 17 amino acids. Findings and caveats of the study: Both higher diversity and more naive CD4+ cells marked long-lived donors when set against aged donors. PBMCs left unsorted prevented a conclusive naive versus antigen-experienced comparison.

This clonotype was sampled from an elderly woman in good health. Sequencing was performed on blood. The chain is built from TRBV15 and TRBJ1-5, with TRBD1 identical over 7 bases. The CDR3 nucleotides are TGTGCCACCAGCAGTGGGGAGGGGGCTCTAGGCAATCAGCCCCAGCATTTT. Translating gives CATSSGEGALGNQPQHF. The full variable domain, rest sourced from reference TRBV15 and TRBJ1-5, is DAMVIQNPRYQVTQFGKPVTLSCSQTLNHNVMYWYQQKSSQAPKLLFHYYDKDFNNEADTPDNFQSRRPNTSFCFLDIRSPGLGDTAMYLCATSSGEGALGNQPQHFGDGTRLSIL.